What follows are 13 T cell receptor beta chains derived from one specimen sequenced in a study of blood T cells in healthy people across ages. A second PCR, run for roughly 7 to 11 cycles, used a sample-barcoded 5' primer plus a J-beta primer mix. TCRdb analysed the 5' RACE reads with MiXCR anew, one entry per CDR3 protein. Of around 900,000 distinct CDR3 sequences in the sample, 25% to 30% were seen once. Sequenced input: blood. The receptor source for this set is a woman of 80 years or more in good health.

In this sample, this clonotype turned up a few times. The J gene is TRBJ2-3, the V gene TRBV6-2 or TRBV6-3; tentative D call: TRBD2 (7 bases). CDR1 is MNHEY, CDR2 SVGEGT, per germline. This CDR3 spans 14 amino acids. V was pared by 4 bases and J by 3 bases, with 11 bases between. The CDR3 sequence is CASSWGGLTDTQYF. The CDR3 DNA reads TGTGCCAGCAGTTGGGGGGGCCTTACAGATACGCAGTATTTT.

This clonotype was counted at least ten times. The chain recombines TRBV7-9 with TRBJ2-4; D remains unclear. V lost 2 bases, J lost 7 bases, and 12 bases lay in between. This CDR3 is built from 14 residues. Germline V CDR1 and CDR2: SEHNR, FQNEAQ (reference sequence). The CDR3 sequence: CASSLSVTLNIQYF. CDR3 sequence (DNA): TGTGCCAGCAGCTTATCGGTGACTTTGAACATTCAGTACTTC.

V and J are TRBV7-9 and TRBJ2-1, with TRBD2 identical over 8 bases. The CDR3 extends over 17 amino acids. Germline CDR1 reads SEHNR; CDR2 reads FQNEAQ (reference sequence). The V and J ends lost 2 bases and 8 bases, in that order; junction bases with no gene match: 14. The CDR3 DNA reads TGTGCCAGCAGCTTAAAAAGGAGCGGGGGCTTCAACGATGAGCAGTTCTTC. It specifies CASSLKRSGGFNDEQFF.

This chain connects TRBV20-1 to TRBJ2-1; D is unresolved. Per the germline V gene, CDR1 is DFQATT and CDR2 is SNEGSKA (reference sequence). The CDR3 is made up of 16 amino acids. Between the trimmed V and J ends, which lost 6 bases and 0 bases, there was a span of 18 bases. CDR3 sequence: CSAIWWQAPSYNEQFF. In DNA form, the CDR3 reads TGCAGTGCCATCTGGTGGCAGGCGCCCTCCTACAATGAGCAGTTCTTC.

Many counts were recorded for this clonotype. This sequence joins TRBV19 and TRBJ2-1; TRBD1 agrees at 7 bases. There are 17 residues in the CDR3. Germline V gene lookup returns CDR1 LNHDA and CDR2 SQIVND (reference sequence). V lost 7 bases and J lost 6; bases outside the gene matches: 18. Written as DNA, the CDR3 is TGTGCCAGTACCGCCGGACAGGCCCCCCAAAGGGGCAATGAGCAGTTCTTC. This codes for CASTAGQAPQRGNEQFF.

About this clonotype: This clone may be a read error of a much larger clone one base away. The V call is TRBV12-3 or TRBV12-4, the J call TRBJ1-5; D ambiguous. The CDR3 totals 14 residues. CDR3 sequence (DNA): TGTGCCAGCAGTTTAAGATATAGCAATCAGCTCCAGCATTTT. It codes for CASSLRYSNQLQHF.

This clonotype appeared many times. The chain uses TRBV7-9 and TRBJ2-1; 9 nucleotides match TRBD2. CDR1 and CDR2 from the germline V gene are SEHNR and FQNEAQ (reference sequence). This CDR3 has 17 residues. Trimming cost V 0 bases and J 4 bases; bases outside gene matches: 7. This chain's CDR3 is CASSLALGSGGYNEQFF. As DNA, the CDR3 is TGTGCCAGCAGCTTAGCGCTCGGTAGCGGGGGTTACAATGAGCAGTTCTTC.

This clonotype has only a few counts. This rearrangement joins TRBV7-9 to TRBJ1-1; possible D gene TRBD1, 6 bases. The V gene's germline CDR1 is SEHNR and CDR2 FQNEAQ (reference sequence). The V end lost 5 bases, the J end lost 1 base, and 17 bases lay between the germline ends. The CDR3 totals 16 residues. CDR3 region: CASSPRGAYTNTEAFF. CDR3 nucleotides: TGTGCCAGCAGCCCGCGGGGGGCATACACGAACACTGAAGCTTTCTTT. Based on the CDR3 plus reference TRBV7-9 and TRBJ1-1, the full variable domain is DTGVSQNPRHKITKRGQNVTFRCDPISEHNRLYWYRQTLGQGPEFLTYFQNEAQLEKSRLLSDRFSAERPKGSFSTLEIQRTEQGDSAMYLCASSPRGAYTNTEAFFGQGTRLTVV.

This clonotype appeared many times. The rearrangement links TRBV4-3 to TRBJ1-4; a possible D gene is TRBD1 (5 bases). Germline CDR1 reads LGHNA; CDR2 reads YSLEER. V dropped 0 bases and J dropped 2 bases, with 16 bases sitting between them. The CDR3 totals 18 residues. The CDR3 DNA reads TGCGCCAGCAGCCAAGATTGGGCAGGGCTGGCGACTAATGAAAAACTGTTTTTT. Protein: CASSQDWAGLATNEKLFF.

This clonotype was found many times. The chain is built from TRBV7-2 and TRBJ2-1, with TRBD2 identical over 9 bases. V trimming: 3 bases; J trimming: 8 bases; junction bases outside the gene matches: 5. The V gene's germline CDR1 is SGHTA and CDR2 FQGNSA. The CDR3 extends over 14 amino acids. The CDR3: CASSFGTSIHEQFF. The CDR3 DNA follows: TGTGCCAGCAGCTTCGGGACTAGCATCCATGAGCAGTTCTTC.

To note about this clonotype: A single base separates this from a much larger clone, so it may be a read error. The V gene is TRBV7-9, the J gene TRBJ2-7; maybe TRBD1 (6 bases). Per the germline V gene, CDR1 is SEHNR and CDR2 is FQNEAQ (reference sequence). The CDR3 has 15 residues. Trimming removed 0 bases from V and 7 bases from J, with 16 bases in between. The CDR3 is CASSLAWQGNREQYF. The DNA for the CDR3 is TGTGCCAGCAGCTTAGCGTGGCAGGGGAATAGGGAGCAGTACTTC.

The genes are TRBV3-1 and TRBJ1-2; 11 nucleotides match TRBD1. CDR1 LGHDT and CDR2 YNNKEL come from the germline V gene (reference sequence). Trimming cost V 2 bases and J 7 bases; bases outside gene matches: 12. The CDR3 runs to 17 residues. The CDR3, as DNA: TGTGCCAGCAGCCAACTTGGGCTGGACAGGGGGCGGGCTGGCTACACCTTC. Amino acid sequence: CASSQLGLDRGRAGYTF.

The V call is TRBV20-1, the J call TRBJ2-7; TRBD2 is a possible D gene (7 bases). The germline V gene encodes CDR1 DFQATT and CDR2 SNEGSKA (reference sequence). V was shortened by 4 bases and J by 3 bases, with 13 bases between the two germline ends. The CDR3 consists of 13 residues. The CDR3 here is CSATGGPNYEQYF. The DNA for the CDR3 is TGCAGTGCTACGGGGGGCCCGAACTACGAGCAGTACTTC.